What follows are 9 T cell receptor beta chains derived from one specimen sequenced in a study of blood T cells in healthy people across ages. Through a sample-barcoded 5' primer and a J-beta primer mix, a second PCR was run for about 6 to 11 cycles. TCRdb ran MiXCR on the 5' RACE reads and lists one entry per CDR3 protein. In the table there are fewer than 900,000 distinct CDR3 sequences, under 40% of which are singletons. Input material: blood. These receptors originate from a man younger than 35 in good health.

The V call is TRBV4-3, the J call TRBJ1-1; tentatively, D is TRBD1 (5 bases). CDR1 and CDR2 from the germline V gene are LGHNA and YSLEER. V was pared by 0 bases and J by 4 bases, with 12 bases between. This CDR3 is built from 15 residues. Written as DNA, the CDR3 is TGCGCCAGCAGCCAAGAACCGCAGAGGGGCACTGAAGCTTTCTTT. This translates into CASSQEPQRGTEAFF.

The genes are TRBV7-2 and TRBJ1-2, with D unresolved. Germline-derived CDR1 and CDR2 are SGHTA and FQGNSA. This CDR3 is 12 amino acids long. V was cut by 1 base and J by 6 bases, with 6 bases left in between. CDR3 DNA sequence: TGTGCCAGCAGCTTAGTATTAGATGGCTACACCTTC. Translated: CASSLVLDGYTF.

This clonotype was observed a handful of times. CDR3 region: CASSQGPGGGWRNEQFF. The CDR3 DNA follows: TGCGCCAGCAGCCAAGGTCCCGGTGGGGGCTGGAGGAATGAGCAGTTCTTC. The V and J genes are TRBV4-1 and TRBJ2-1; TRBD1 is a possible D gene (6 bases). The CDR3 runs 17 residues. The germline CDR1 and CDR2 sequences are MGHRA and YSYEKL. Trimming stripped 1 base from V and 7 bases from J, with 20 bases between.

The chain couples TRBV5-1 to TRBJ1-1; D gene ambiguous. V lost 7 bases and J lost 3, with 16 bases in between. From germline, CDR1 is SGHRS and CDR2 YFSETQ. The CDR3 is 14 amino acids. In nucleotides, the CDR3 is TGCGCCAGCGGACCGACGAGGGTGGACACTGAAGCTTTCTTT. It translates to CASGPTRVDTEAFF.

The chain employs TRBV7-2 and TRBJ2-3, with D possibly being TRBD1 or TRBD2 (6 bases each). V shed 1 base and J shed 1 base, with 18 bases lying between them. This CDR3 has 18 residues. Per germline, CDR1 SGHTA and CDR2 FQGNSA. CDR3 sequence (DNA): TGTGCCAGCAGCTTAGGTCGTTTGGGGGGCGGGGGCACAGATACGCAGTATTTT. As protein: CASSLGRLGGGGTDTQYF.

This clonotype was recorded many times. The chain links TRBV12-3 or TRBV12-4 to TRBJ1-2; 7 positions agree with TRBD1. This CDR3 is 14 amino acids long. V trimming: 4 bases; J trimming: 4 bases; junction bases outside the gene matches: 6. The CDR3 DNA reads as TGTGCCAGCAGTTCAGCCGGGACAGCCTATGGCTACACCTTC. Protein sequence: CASSSAGTAYGYTF.

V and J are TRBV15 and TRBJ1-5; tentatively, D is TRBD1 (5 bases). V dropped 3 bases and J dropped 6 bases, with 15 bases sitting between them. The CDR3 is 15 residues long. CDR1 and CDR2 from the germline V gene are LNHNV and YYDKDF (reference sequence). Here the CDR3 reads CATSRDLGVTQPQHF. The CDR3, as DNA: TGTGCCACCAGCAGGGACCTAGGGGTTACTCAGCCCCAGCATTTT.

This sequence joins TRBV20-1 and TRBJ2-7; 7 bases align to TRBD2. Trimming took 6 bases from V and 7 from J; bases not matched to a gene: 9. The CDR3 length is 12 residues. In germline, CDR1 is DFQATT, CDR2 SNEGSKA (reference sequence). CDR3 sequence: CSAPGTTSEQYF. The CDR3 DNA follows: TGCAGTGCCCCCGGGACTACATCTGAGCAGTACTTC.

CDR3 amino acids: CASSYGQGLVYNEQYF. The CDR3 nucleotides are TGTGCCAGCAGTTACGGACAGGGGTTGGTATACAATGAGCAGTACTTC. The chain carries TRBV6-6 and TRBJ2-1, with 9 bases fitting TRBD1. The J call may be in error: the DNA end matches TRBJ2-7 better. Germline V CDR1 and CDR2: MNHNY, SVGAGI (reference sequence). This CDR3 comprises 16 residues.